A selection of T cell receptor beta chains follows, all from one sample in a study of cytomegalovirus exposure and HLA in healthy donors. This table comes from immunoSEQ multiplex PCR, and its TCRdb copy is limited to in-frame clones, with some not included. Of 74,000 or so clones in the sample, around three quarters were seen once. Sequencing used PBMCs. Source of these receptors: a woman aged 35 to 49 in good health and CMV-seropositive. Both conserved end residues are part of each CDR3.

J gene | V gene | CDR3 protein
TRBJ2-1 | TRBV9 | CASSPKEAGTPYNEQFF
TRBJ2-2 | TRBV4-1 | CASSQGLSGTGELFF
TRBJ2-7 | TRBV27 | CASSMGQLYEQYF
TRBJ1-6 | TRBV11-2 | CASSDYPGQFDSPLHF
TRBJ1-2 | TRBV29-1 | CSVAGTEVNYGYTF
TRBJ2-2 | TRBV27 | CASRNRGRGELFF
TRBJ2-3 | TRBV5-1 | CASSLASGTRNTDMQYF
TRBJ1-5 | TRBV15 | CATSPTGASYSNQPQHF
TRBJ2-3 | TRBV28 | CASSSPWTGTDTQYF
TRBJ1-2 | TRBV30 | CAWSPSAGSYTF
TRBJ2-7 | TRBV4-1 | CASSQRDLDYEQYF
TRBJ2-1 | TRBV5-8 | CASSFGGPYNEQFF
TRBJ1-2 | TRBV6-1 | CASSEILGQGNYGYTF
TRBJ2-1 | TRBV19 | CASHGLGNYNEQFF
TRBJ1-5 | TRBV19 | CASTPRRAQPQHF
TRBJ1-1 | TRBV28 | CASRSTVNTEAFF
TRBJ2-3 | TRBV7-2 | CASSHEASGTAYTDTQYF
TRBJ2-4 | TRBV29-1 | CSVGDRLAKNIQYF